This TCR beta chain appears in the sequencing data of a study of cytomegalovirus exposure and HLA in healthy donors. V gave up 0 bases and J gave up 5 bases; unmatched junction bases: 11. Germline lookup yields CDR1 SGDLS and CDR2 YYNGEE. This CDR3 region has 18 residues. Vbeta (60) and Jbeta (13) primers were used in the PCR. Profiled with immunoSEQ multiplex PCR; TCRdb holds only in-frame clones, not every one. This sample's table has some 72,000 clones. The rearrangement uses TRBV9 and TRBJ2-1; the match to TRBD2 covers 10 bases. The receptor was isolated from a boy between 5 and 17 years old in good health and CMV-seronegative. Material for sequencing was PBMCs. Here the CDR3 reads CASSVAASGSASDNEQFF. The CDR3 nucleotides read TGTGCCAGCAGCGTAGCGGCTAGCGGGAGCGCTTCCGACAATGAGCAGTTCTTC.